Listed below are T cell receptor beta chains from one sample, sequenced in a study of regulatory T cells in long-lasting Graves disease. From the multiplex PCR reads, TCRdb called clonotypes with MiXCR, one entry per CDR3 protein. The table shows about 300,000 distinct CDR3 sequences, with roughly 21% occurring only once. This specimen consisted of peripheral blood mononuclear cells (PBMCs), obtained when the disease was refractory, from a patient treated with antithyroid drugs. Receptors originate from a female donor with Graves disease. CDR3s include the opening cysteine and the closing phenylalanine or tryptophan. D genes are given only for firm matches. Clone size is stated in some rows and not others, as once, few, many or a class when expanded.

>NA|TRBJ1-2|13|TRBV4-3|TRBD1
TGCGCCAGCAGCCAAGGGACAGGGGTTGGCTACACCTTC
CASSQGTGVGYTF
>few|TRBJ1-1|13|TRBV27|NA
TGTGCCAGCAAACGGGGGACGAACACTGAAGCTTTCTTT
CASKRGTNTEAFF
>many|TRBJ2-2|13|TRBV12-3/TRBV12-4|TRBD1
TGTGCCAGCAATCCAGGGGGCACCGGGGAGCTGTTTTTT
CASNPGGTGELFF
>NA|TRBJ2-7|15|TRBV7-2|TRBD2
TGTGCCAGCAGCTCCCCCTGGGGGGGGGTCTACGAGCAGTACTTC
CASSSPWGGVYEQYF
>NA|TRBJ2-7|11|TRBV20-1|NA
TGCAGTGCTAGTTTTACGGGAGAGCAGTACTTC
CSASFTGEQYF
>many|TRBJ2-3|16|TRBV7-2|NA
TGTGCCAGCAGCTTATCTGCTATTTTTGTTACAGATACGCAGTATTTT
CASSLSAIFVTDTQYF
>many|TRBJ1-1|13|TRBV10-3|TRBD1
TGTGCCACGCACGGGACAGAGAACACTGAAGCTTTCTTT
CATHGTENTEAFF
>many|TRBJ1-1|12|TRBV2|NA
TGTGCCAGCAAGGATGGAAGCACGAAGGATTTCTTT
CASKDGSTKDFF
>few|TRBJ2-3|17|TRBV7-2|NA
TGTGCCAGCAGCTTAATGTATAGAGGGAGTGGTGCAGATACGCAGTATTTT
CASSLMYRGSGADTQYF
>NA|TRBJ2-3|18|TRBV6-5|TRBD2
TGTGCCAGCAGTTACTCGATTTCTAGCGGGAGCGGCACAGATACGCAGTATTTT
CASSYSISSGSGTDTQYF
>NA|TRBJ2-2|15|TRBV20-1|NA
TGCAGTGCTAGTTCGTCGCCAGCGAACACCGGGGAGCTGTTTTTT
CSASSSPANTGELFF
>many|TRBJ2-7|11|TRBV7-9|NA
TGTGCCAGCAGCCGAGGACACGAGCAGTACTTC
CASSRGHEQYF
>NA|TRBJ1-5|18|TRBV20-1|NA
TGCAGTGCTAGCCCTCCACAAGCGGGGGACACGAGCAATCAGCCCCAGCATTTT
CSASPPQAGDTSNQPQHF
>NA|TRBJ2-7|14|TRBV4-1|NA
TGCGCCAGCAGCCAAGACCAGGGTCTCTACGAGCAGTACTTC
CASSQDQGLYEQYF
>few|TRBJ2-7|14|TRBV20-1|NA
TGCAGTGCTAGAGATATTAGCGGAAAGTACGAGCAGTACTTC
CSARDISGKYEQYF
>NA|TRBJ2-2|14|TRBV28|NA
TGTGCCAGCAGTTCCCGGCGGAGCACCGGGGAGCTGTTTTTT
CASSSRRSTGELFF
>many|TRBJ1-6|15|TRBV20-1|NA
TGCAGTGCTAGCGGGACTGTGACCTATAATTCACCCCTCCACTTT
CSASGTVTYNSPLHF
>many|TRBJ2-7|15|TRBV7-8|NA
TGTGCCAGCAGCTTAGCGGCGGGGTACGCCTACGAGCAGTACTTC
CASSLAAGYAYEQYF